This T cell receptor (beta chain) appears in the sequencing data of a study of immune characterization of retroperitoneal liposarcoma. TCRdb reanalysed the PCR reads using MiXCR and keeps one entry per CDR3 protein. The profile shows 3,000 to 3,500 distinct CDR3 sequences, around 40% of them singletons. This CDR3 region has 15 residues. Between the trimmed V and J ends, which lost 5 bases and 3 bases, there was a span of 14 bases. CDR1 is SGHVS, CDR2 FNYEAQ, per germline. Sequencing was performed on tumor tissue. The receptor was isolated from a male donor with retroperitoneal liposarcoma. The V call is TRBV7-6, the J call TRBJ2-1; D is possibly TRBD2 (6 bases). In nucleotides, the CDR3 is TGTGCCAGCAGCCCTAACGTCGGGAGCTACAATGAGCAGTTCTTC. It encodes CASSPNVGSYNEQFF.